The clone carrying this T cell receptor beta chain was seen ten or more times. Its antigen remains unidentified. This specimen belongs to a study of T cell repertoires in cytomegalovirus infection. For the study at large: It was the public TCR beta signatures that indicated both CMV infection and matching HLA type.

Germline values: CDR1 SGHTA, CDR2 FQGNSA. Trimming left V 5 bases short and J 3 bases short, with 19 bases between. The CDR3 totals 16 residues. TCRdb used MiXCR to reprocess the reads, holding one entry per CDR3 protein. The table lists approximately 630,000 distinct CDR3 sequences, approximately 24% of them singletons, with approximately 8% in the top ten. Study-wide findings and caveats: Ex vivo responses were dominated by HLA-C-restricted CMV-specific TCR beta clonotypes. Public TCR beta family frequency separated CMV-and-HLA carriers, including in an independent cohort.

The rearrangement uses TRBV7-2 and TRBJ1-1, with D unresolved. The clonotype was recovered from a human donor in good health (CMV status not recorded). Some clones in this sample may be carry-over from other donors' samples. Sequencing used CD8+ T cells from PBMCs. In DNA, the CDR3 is TGTGCCAGCAGCCCACACAGCTATGGGAAGGACACTGAAGCTTTCTTT. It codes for CASSPHSYGKDTEAFF.